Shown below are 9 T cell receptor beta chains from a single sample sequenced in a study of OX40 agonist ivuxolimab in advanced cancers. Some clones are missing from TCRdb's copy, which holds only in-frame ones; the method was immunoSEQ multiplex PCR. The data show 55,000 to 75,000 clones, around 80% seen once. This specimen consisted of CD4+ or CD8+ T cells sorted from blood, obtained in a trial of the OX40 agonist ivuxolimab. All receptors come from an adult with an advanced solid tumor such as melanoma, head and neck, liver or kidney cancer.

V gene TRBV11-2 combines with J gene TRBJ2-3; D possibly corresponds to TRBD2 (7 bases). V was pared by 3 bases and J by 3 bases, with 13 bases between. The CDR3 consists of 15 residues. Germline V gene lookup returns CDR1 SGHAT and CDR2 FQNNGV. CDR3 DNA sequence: TGTGCCAGCAGCTTGGGCGGGGGCTTGACAGATACGCAGTATTTT. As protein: CASSLGGGLTDTQYF.

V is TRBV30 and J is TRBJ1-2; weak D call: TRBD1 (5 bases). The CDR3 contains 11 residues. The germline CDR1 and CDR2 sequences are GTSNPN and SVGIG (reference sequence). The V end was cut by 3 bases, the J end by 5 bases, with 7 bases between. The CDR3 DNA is TGTGCCTGGAGGGGGGGTTATGGCTACACCTTC. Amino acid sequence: CAWRGGYGYTF. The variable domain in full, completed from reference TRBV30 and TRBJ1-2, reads SQTIHQWPATLVQPVGSPLSLECTVEGTSNPNLYWYRQAAGRGLQLLFYSVGIGQISSEVPQNLSASRPQDRQFILSSKKLLLSDSGFYLCAWRGGYGYTFGSGTRLTVV.

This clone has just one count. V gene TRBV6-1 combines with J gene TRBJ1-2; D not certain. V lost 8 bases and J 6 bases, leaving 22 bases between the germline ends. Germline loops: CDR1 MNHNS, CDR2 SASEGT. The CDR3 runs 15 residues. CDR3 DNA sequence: TGTGCCAGCGGACGGTCGGTGCCAGGAGAAAATGGCTACACCTTC. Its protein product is CASGRSVPGENGYTF.

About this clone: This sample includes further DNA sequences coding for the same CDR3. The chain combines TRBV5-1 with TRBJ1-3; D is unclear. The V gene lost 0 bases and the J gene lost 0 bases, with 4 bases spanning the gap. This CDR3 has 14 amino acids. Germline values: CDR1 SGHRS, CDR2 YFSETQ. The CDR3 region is CASSLDSSGNTIYF. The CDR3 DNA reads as TGCGCCAGCAGCTTGGACAGCTCTGGAAACACCATATATTTT.

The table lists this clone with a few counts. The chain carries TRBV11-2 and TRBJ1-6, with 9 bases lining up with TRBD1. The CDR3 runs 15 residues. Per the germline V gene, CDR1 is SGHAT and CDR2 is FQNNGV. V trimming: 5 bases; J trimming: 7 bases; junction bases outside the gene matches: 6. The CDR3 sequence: CASSRRGTGNSPLHF. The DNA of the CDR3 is TGTGCCAGCAGCCGAAGAGGGACAGGGAATTCACCCCTCCACTTT.

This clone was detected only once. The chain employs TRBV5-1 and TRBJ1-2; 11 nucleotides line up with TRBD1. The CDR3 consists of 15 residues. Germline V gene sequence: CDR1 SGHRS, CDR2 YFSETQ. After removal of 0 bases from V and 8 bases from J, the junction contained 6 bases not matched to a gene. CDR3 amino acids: CASSLAGQGASGYTF. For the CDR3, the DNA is TGCGCCAGCAGCTTGGCTGGACAGGGGGCGAGCGGCTACACCTTC. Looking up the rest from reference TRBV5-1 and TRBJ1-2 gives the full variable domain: KAGVTQTPRYLIKTRGQQVTLSCSPISGHRSVSWYQQTPGQGLQFLFEYFSETQRNKGNFPGRFSGRQFSNSRSEMNVSTLELGDSALYLCASSLAGQGASGYTFGSGTRLTVV.

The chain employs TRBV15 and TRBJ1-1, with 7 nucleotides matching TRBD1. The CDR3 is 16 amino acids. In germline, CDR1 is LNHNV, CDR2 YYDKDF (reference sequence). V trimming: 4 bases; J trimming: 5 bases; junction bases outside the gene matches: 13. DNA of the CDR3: TGTGCCACCAGCATAGAGACAGGGAGGGTGGGTACTGAAGCTTTCTTT. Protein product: CATSIETGRVGTEAFF. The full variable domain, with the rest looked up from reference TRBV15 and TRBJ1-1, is DAMVIQNPRYQVTQFGKPVTLSCSQTLNHNVMYWYQQKSSQAPKLLFHYYDKDFNNEADTPDNFQSRRPNTSFCFLDIRSPGLGDTAMYLCATSIETGRVGTEAFFGQGTRLTVV.

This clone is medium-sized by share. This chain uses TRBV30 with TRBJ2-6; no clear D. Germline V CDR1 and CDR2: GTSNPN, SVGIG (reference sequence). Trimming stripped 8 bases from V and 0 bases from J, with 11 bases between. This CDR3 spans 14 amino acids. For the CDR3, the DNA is TGTGCCGGAAAGAAACCCTCTGGGGCCAACGTCCTGACTTTC. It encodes CAGKKPSGANVLTF.

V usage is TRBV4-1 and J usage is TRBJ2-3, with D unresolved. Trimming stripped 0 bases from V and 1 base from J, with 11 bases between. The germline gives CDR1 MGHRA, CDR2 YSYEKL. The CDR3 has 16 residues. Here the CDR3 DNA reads TGCGCCAGCAGCCAAGATCGCGGTTCTGGCACAGATACGCAGTATTTT. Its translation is CASSQDRGSGTDTQYF.